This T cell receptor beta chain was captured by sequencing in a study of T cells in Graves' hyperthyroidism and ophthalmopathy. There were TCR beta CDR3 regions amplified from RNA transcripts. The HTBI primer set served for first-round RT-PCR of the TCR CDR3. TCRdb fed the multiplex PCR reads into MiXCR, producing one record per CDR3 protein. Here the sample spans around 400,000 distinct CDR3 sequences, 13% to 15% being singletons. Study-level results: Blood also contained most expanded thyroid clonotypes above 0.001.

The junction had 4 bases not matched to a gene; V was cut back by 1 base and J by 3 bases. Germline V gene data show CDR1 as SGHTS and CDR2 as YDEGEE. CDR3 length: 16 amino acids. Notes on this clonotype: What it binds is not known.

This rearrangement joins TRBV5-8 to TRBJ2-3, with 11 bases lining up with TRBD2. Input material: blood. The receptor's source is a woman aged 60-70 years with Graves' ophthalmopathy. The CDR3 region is CASSLLGTSGTDTQYF. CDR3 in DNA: TGTGCCAGCAGCTTGCTCGGGACTAGCGGTACAGATACGCAGTATTTT.